These T cell receptor beta chains were read from a single sample in a study of Ad26.COV2.S vaccination and SARS-CoV-2 variants. Assay used: immunoSEQ multiplex PCR; TCRdb lists only in-frame clones, some missing. The table shows about 350,000 clones, with approximately 84% occurring only once. The material was peripheral blood, obtained in a trial of Ad26.COV2.S vaccine versus placebo. The receptor set was obtained from a person between 18 and 60 years old who received the Ad26.COV2.S COVID-19 vaccine or a placebo. CDR3s leave out the opening cysteine and the closing phenylalanine or tryptophan.

v_call | cdr3_aa
TRBV27 | ASSLSWGVEQY
TRBV18 | ASSPRVTSGSLVVRQETQY
TRBV20-1 | SASKGSSANYGYT
TRBV7-9 | ASRQGQGGNTIY
TRBV6-5 | ASGTANSPLH
TRBV10-1 | ASSEGLQGAGYEQY
TRBV6-2/TRBV6-3 | ASSFPRGKGYT
TRBV5-1 | ASGDYVGWTQY
TRBV9 | ASSAPPRGPSTDTQY
TRBV5-1 | ASSLEGRSYEQY
TRBV7-8 | ASSVRTGTVTGELF
TRBV6-1 | ASSEAGQYWSGNTIY
TRBV27 | ASSFLQGLRGNQPQH
TRBV12-3/TRBV12-4 | ASTTGIYGYT
TRBV9 | ASSVRRERGNTGELF
TRBV10-2 | ASTETSGGYYEQY
TRBV3-1/TRBV3-2 | ASRRTGGNEKLF
TRBV10-1 | ASQASARTDTQY
TRBV7-9 | ASSLARDVPNTGELF
TRBV7-9 | ASSLVQGADTEAF
TRBV3-1/TRBV3-2 | ASSQVIAGQKETQY
TRBV7-2 | ASRNGVSANEKLF
TRBV6-2/TRBV6-3 | ASSYWSGGMNTEAF
TRBV15 | ATKRPGGTEAF
TRBV7-6 | ASSLGGQSSYNEQF
TRBV6-5 | ASRGQGMQPQH
TRBV18 | ASSPPSSYEQY
TRBV12-3/TRBV12-4 | ASSPEGPLEQF
TRBV7-9 | ASSLVGQPQH
TRBV18 | ASSPPGGGDTQY
TRBV6-5 | ASRLAGTGDEKLF
TRBV27 | ASSLRSSGTHTGELF
TRBV28 | ASSPSSGVTYEQY
TRBV7-6 | ASSLEDRGRLEQF
TRBV30 | AWSVLALNTGELF
TRBV5-3 | ARRSLEYQYSNQPQH
TRBV7-6 | ASSSGPSSYNSPLH
TRBV3-1/TRBV3-2 | ASSPDMSSYNSPLH
TRBV28 | ASREGRSSPRPLH
TRBV4-1 | ASSPGSFMNTEAF
TRBV6-5 | ASSYSDLYNEQF
TRBV18 | ASSPPGIIPNYGYT
TRBV7-6 | ASSPTTGSDGQPQH
TRBV28 | ASREGTTNQPQH